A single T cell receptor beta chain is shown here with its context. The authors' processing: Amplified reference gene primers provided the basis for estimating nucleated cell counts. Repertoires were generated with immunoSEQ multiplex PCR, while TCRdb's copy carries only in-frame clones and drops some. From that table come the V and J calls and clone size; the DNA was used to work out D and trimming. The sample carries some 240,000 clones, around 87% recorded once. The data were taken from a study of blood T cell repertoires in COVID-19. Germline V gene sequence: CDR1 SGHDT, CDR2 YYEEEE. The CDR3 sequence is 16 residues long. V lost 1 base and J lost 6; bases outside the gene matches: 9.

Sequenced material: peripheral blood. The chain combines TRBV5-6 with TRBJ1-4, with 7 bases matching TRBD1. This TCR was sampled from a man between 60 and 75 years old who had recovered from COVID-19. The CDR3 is CASSLRLGGLDEKLFF. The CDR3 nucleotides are TGTGCCAGCAGCTTGCGTTTAGGGGGCCTTGATGAAAAACTGTTTTTT.